The clone carrying this T cell receptor (beta chain) appeared many times. The data were obtained in a study of T cell repertoires in cytomegalovirus infection. Germline loops: CDR1 MNHEY, CDR2 SMNVEV (reference sequence). V was clipped by 3 bases and J by 7 bases, with 18 bases between them. This CDR3 has 16 amino acids. TCRdb passed the reads through MiXCR, listing each CDR3 protein once. The sample consists of fewer than 550,000 distinct CDR3 sequences, roughly 10% of them appearing once. The receptor was derived from a human donor in good health (CMV status not recorded). Some clones in this sample may be carry-over from other donors' samples. The sequencing sample was made of PBMCs. J is TRBJ1-4 and V is TRBV27, with D maybe TRBD1 (6 bases). CDR3 residues: CASSFLDRSGGEKLFF. The DNA for the CDR3 is TGTGCCAGCAGTTTCCTAGACAGGTCCGGTGGTGAAAAACTGTTTTTT.